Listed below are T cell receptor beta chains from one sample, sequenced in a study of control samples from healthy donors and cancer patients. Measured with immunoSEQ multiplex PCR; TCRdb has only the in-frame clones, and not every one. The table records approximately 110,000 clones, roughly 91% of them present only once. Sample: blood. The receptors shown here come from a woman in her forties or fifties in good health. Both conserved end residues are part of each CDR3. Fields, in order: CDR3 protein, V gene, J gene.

CATSDDRASGSLTGELFF	TRBV24-1	TRBJ2-2
CASRTGYTGELFF	TRBV25-1	TRBJ2-2
CASIQTYGYTF	TRBV2	TRBJ1-2
CASSLLGGTNTGELFF	TRBV7-3	TRBJ2-2
CASSQRGEWGSGELFF	TRBV3-1/TRBV3-2	TRBJ2-2
CASSQAGGDEQYF	TRBV3-1/TRBV3-2	TRBJ2-7
CAWSGQGGRLSTNEKLFF	TRBV30	TRBJ1-4
CASSPRALGKGYF	TRBV11-2	TRBJ2-3
CASSPEGAMNTEAFF	TRBV7-9	TRBJ1-1
CAISLPGTGIGNEQFF	TRBV10-3	TRBJ2-1
CASSSDRANQPQHF	TRBV5-4	TRBJ1-5
CATSDPGGGTGELFF	TRBV24-1	TRBJ2-2
CASSWAGEATGELFF	TRBV5-1	TRBJ2-2
CASSPVGAANYGYTF	TRBV7-2	TRBJ1-2
CASSISPGQAFF	TRBV19	TRBJ1-1
CASFPRPLAGLPGELFF	TRBV19	TRBJ2-2
CASRSGDEGYNEQFF	TRBV7-9	TRBJ2-1
CASSLAQGGRETQYF	TRBV7-8	TRBJ2-5
CASQEGGKLRETQYF	TRBV2	TRBJ2-5
CASSLGMRDTQYF	TRBV5-1	TRBJ2-3
CAISESITSGAYNEQFF	TRBV10-3	TRBJ2-1
CASSFAPWRTLYNEQFF	TRBV28	TRBJ2-1
CASSSGTKVEGELFF	TRBV7-3	TRBJ2-2
CASSWLGGNTIYF	TRBV11-2	TRBJ1-3
CASSRVSGNTIYF	TRBV6-5	TRBJ1-3
CASSYRQGSYEQYF	TRBV11-2	TRBJ2-7
CATSEGRNNSPLHF	TRBV24-1	TRBJ1-6
CTSSLLRANTEAFF	TRBV5-6	TRBJ1-1
CASSREGHSYEQYF	TRBV5-5	TRBJ2-7
CASSFPGPMNTEAFF	TRBV5-4	TRBJ1-1
CASSLSGRNSPLHF	TRBV7-3	TRBJ1-6
CASSLGSTDTQYF	TRBV13	TRBJ2-3
CASRGSTDTQYF	TRBV6-5	TRBJ2-3
CASSIQGFEGYTF	TRBV19	TRBJ1-2
CASSVAQGWEQETQYF	TRBV9	TRBJ2-5
CASSWTFGNEQFF	TRBV27	TRBJ2-1
CASSVGAANTEAFF	TRBV9	TRBJ1-1
CASSLGEGGRGFRPLHF	TRBV5-4	TRBJ1-6
CASKSTTNEKLFF	TRBV6-5	TRBJ1-4
CASRPTQGWGNYGYTF	TRBV27	TRBJ1-2
CASSPLGPLGNQPQHF	TRBV7-9	TRBJ1-5
CASRPTGTDTQYF	TRBV5-1	TRBJ2-3
CASSTLLEPEPQHF	TRBV19	TRBJ1-5
CASSGGLAPVTASETQYF	TRBV5-1	TRBJ2-5
CASSPPRLGAIGEQFF	TRBV5-1	TRBJ2-1
CAWSVPGERDEKLFF	TRBV30	TRBJ1-4
CASTRDREQKLFF	TRBV2	TRBJ1-4
CASRITGTAYGYTF	TRBV19	TRBJ1-2
CSASGGAYLVNEQFF	TRBV20-1	TRBJ2-1
CASSRNTNTGELFF	TRBV27	TRBJ2-2
CASSPPQQTRAAGELFF	TRBV7-6	TRBJ2-2
CASSPQSTDTQYF	TRBV3-1/TRBV3-2	TRBJ2-3
CSASLGTSAETQYF	TRBV20-1	TRBJ2-5
CATSRVGLSSGNTIYF	TRBV15	TRBJ1-3
CSASGAGGYGTDTQYF	TRBV20-1	TRBJ2-3
CASSQWTDNTGELFF	TRBV3-1/TRBV3-2	TRBJ2-2
CASSYLAGFYNEQFF	TRBV6-6	TRBJ2-1
CATSDWGGTEAFF	TRBV24-1	TRBJ1-1
CTSSQVFQRGRQETQYF	TRBV1	TRBJ2-5
CASSYSGQGTNIQYF	TRBV6-5	TRBJ2-4